This entry lists 13 T cell receptor beta chains sequenced from one sample in a study of vaccination effects on CD4 cells after COVID-19. No antigens are known for them. TCRdb keeps only in-frame clones here, not all; method: immunoSEQ multiplex PCR. Counted here are fewer than 90,000 clones, over 65% occurring once; the ten biggest clones make up about 5%. Before any sequencing was done, the ViraFEST assay used viral peptide pools to expand antigen-specific CD4+ T cells. Between days 9 and 11 of culture, CD4+ T cells were separated out. SARS-CoV-2 infected the person between March and December 2020, as confirmed by PCR. Sequences were derived from CD4+ T cells from PBMCs cultured with HIV peptides, sampled before COVID-19 vaccination. Regarding subset: HIV-1 Nef peptide pool negative control/reference culture. These receptors all come from a human donor who had a prior SARS-CoV-2 infection.

The CDR3 is CASSPGTGGLGGYTF. The CDR3 DNA is TGTGCCAGCAGCCCCGGGACAGGGGGCTTGGGCGGCTACACCTTC. The gene calls are TRBV5-6 and TRBJ1-2; 12 nucleotides agree with TRBD1. CDR1 and CDR2 from the germline V gene are SGHDT and YYEEEE. This CDR3 has 15 amino acids. The ends lost 4 bases at V and 8 bases at J; junction bases unmatched: 9.

The J gene is TRBJ2-5, the V gene TRBV4-1; D uncertain. Germline V gene lookup returns CDR1 MGHRA and CDR2 YSYEKL. The germline V and J ends were trimmed by 3 bases and 3 bases, with 11 bases remaining between them. The CDR3 is 14 residues long. The CDR3 nucleotides are TGCGCCAGCAGCCAGGGCCCCTTGAAAGAGACCCAGTACTTC. As protein: CASSQGPLKETQYF.

This clone appeared a single time. The chain recombines TRBV4-1 with TRBJ2-7; D tentatively reads TRBD1 or TRBD2 (7 bases each). Between the trimmed V and J ends, which lost 2 bases and 5 bases, there was a span of 22 bases. The CDR3 loop spans 17 amino acids. The germline V gene has CDR1 MGHRA and CDR2 YSYEKL. CDR3 nucleotide sequence: TGCGCCAGCAGCCAACCTGTGCGGGGAGCGGGACAGAACGAGCAGTACTTC. Translating gives CASSQPVRGAGQNEQYF.

This rearrangement joins TRBV3-1 (or the pseudogene TRBV3-2) to TRBJ2-3, with 12 bases aligning to TRBD2. Per the germline V gene, CDR1 is LGHDT and CDR2 is YNNKEL (reference sequence). V trimming: 4 bases; J trimming: 0 bases; junction bases outside the gene matches: 8. This CDR3 is built from 18 residues. CDR3: CASSLTRLAGESTDTQYF. Written as DNA, the CDR3 is TGTGCCAGCAGCCTCACTAGACTAGCGGGGGAGAGCACAGATACGCAGTATTTT.

The chain couples TRBV18 to TRBJ2-2, with D possibly being TRBD2 (6 bases). CDR1 is KGHSH and CDR2 is LQKENI in the germline V gene. This CDR3 contains 15 residues. With 5 bases removed from V and 7 bases from J, the gap between germline ends came to 17 bases. CDR3 sequence: CASSIGTGRVGELFF. The CDR3 DNA sequence: TGTGCCAGCTCAATAGGGACTGGGCGCGTCGGGGAGCTGTTTTTT.

V usage is TRBV19 and J usage is TRBJ1-5; possibly TRBD1 for D (6 bases). The germline V and J ends were trimmed by 4 bases and 3 bases, with 16 bases remaining between them. The CDR3 has 16 amino acids. Germline V CDR1 and CDR2: LNHDA, SQIVND (reference sequence). DNA for the CDR3: TGTGCCAGTAGTAACTACAGGGACGGCTTCAATCAGCCCCAGCATTTT. Encoded protein: CASSNYRDGFNQPQHF.

The chain links TRBV5-1 to TRBJ1-1, with 9 bases identical to TRBD1. CDR1 is SGHRS and CDR2 is YFSETQ in the germline V gene. V lost 4 bases, J lost 11 bases, and 6 bases stayed unmatched. CDR3 size: 12 residues. The CDR3 DNA is TGCGCCAGCAGCGAAGGACAGGGGATGGCTTTCTTT. Its protein product is CASSEGQGMAFF. Filled out from reference TRBV5-1 and TRBJ1-1, the complete variable domain reads KAGVTQTPRYLIKTRGQQVTLSCSPISGHRSVSWYQQTPGQGLQFLFEYFSETQRNKGNFPGRFSGRQFSNSRSEMNVSTLELGDSALYLCASSEGQGMAFFGQGTRLTVV.

This chain joins TRBV5-1 and TRBJ2-1, with D possibly being TRBD2 (5 bases). Trimming took 0 bases from V and 8 from J, leaving 9 bases between them. Germline assignment: CDR1 SGHRS and CDR2 YFSETQ. The CDR3 has 13 amino acids. The CDR3 loop reads CASSLVGRDEQFF. CDR3 in DNA: TGCGCCAGCAGCTTGGTAGGGCGGGATGAGCAGTTCTTC.

V and J are TRBV6-2 or TRBV6-3 and TRBJ2-5; 8 bases match TRBD1. The CDR3 contains 14 residues. Germline-derived CDR1 and CDR2 are MNHEY and SVGEGT. Trimming at V came to 5 bases and at J to 3 bases, leaving 5 bases not matched to a gene. The CDR3 nucleotides are TGTGCCAGCAGTCCAGACAGGGGAGAAGAGACCCAGTACTTC. It is translated as CASSPDRGEETQYF.

V is TRBV5-4 and J is TRBJ2-1; weak D call: TRBD2 (5 bases). With 0 bases removed from V and 0 bases from J, the gap between germline ends came to 10 bases. Germline V gives CDR1 SGHNT, CDR2 YYREEE (reference sequence). The CDR3 is 16 residues long. CDR3 protein: CASSLEVAPSYNEQFF. DNA of the CDR3: TGTGCCAGCAGCTTGGAGGTAGCGCCCTCCTACAATGAGCAGTTCTTC.

The chain is built from TRBV5-1 and TRBJ2-3; perhaps TRBD1 as D (6 bases). This CDR3 comprises 13 residues. Trimming removed 4 bases from V and 3 bases from J, with 9 bases in between. Germline values: CDR1 SGHRS, CDR2 YFSETQ. The CDR3 loop reads CASSRQDTDTQYF. In DNA form, the CDR3 reads TGCGCCAGCAGCCGACAGGATACAGATACGCAGTATTTT.

The chain links TRBV2 to TRBJ1-1; D unclear. The CDR3 consists of 13 residues. Per germline, CDR1 SNHLY and CDR2 FYNNEI. V dropped 4 bases and J dropped 5 bases, with 11 bases sitting between them. The CDR3, as DNA: TGTGCCAGCAGTGTCTATCGTGGGACTGAAGCTTTCTTT. Protein sequence: CASSVYRGTEAFF.

V gene TRBV15 combines with J gene TRBJ2-1; D call uncertain. Deletions cut 0 bases from V and 7 bases from J, with 7 bases between. In germline, CDR1 is LNHNV, CDR2 YYDKDF (reference sequence). This CDR3 has 13 residues. The CDR3: CATSRDWGNEQFF. Here the CDR3 DNA reads TGTGCCACCAGCAGAGATTGGGGAAATGAGCAGTTCTTC.